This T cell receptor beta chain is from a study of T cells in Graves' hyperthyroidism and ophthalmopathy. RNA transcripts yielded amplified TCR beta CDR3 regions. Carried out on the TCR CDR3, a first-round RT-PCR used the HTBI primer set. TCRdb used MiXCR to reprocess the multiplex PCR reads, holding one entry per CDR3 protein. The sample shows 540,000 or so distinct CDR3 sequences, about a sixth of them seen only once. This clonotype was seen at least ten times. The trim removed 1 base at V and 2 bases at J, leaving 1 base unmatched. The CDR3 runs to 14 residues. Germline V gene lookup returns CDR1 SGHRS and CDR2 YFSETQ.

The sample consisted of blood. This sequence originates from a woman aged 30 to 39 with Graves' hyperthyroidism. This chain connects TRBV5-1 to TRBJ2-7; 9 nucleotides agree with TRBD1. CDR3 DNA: TGCGCCAGCAGCTTGACAGGGGGCACCTACGAGCAGTACTTC. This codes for CASSLTGGTYEQYF. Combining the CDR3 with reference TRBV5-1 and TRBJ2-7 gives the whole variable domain KAGVTQTPRYLIKTRGQQVTLSCSPISGHRSVSWYQQTPGQGLQFLFEYFSETQRNKGNFPGRFSGRQFSNSRSEMNVSTLELGDSALYLCASSLTGGTYEQYFGPGTRLTVT.